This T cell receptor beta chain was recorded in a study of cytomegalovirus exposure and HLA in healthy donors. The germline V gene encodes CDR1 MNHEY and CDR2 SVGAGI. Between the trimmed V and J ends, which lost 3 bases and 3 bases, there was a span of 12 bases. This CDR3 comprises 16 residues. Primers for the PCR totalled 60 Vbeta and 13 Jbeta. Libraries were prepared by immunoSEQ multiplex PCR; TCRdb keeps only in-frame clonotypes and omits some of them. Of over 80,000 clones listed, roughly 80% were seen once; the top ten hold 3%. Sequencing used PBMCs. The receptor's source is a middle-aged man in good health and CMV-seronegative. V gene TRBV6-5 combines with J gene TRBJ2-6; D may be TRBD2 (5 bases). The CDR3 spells CASSYGMGVGANVLTF. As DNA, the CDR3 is TGTGCCAGCAGTTATGGGATGGGAGTTGGGGCCAACGTCCTGACTTTC.